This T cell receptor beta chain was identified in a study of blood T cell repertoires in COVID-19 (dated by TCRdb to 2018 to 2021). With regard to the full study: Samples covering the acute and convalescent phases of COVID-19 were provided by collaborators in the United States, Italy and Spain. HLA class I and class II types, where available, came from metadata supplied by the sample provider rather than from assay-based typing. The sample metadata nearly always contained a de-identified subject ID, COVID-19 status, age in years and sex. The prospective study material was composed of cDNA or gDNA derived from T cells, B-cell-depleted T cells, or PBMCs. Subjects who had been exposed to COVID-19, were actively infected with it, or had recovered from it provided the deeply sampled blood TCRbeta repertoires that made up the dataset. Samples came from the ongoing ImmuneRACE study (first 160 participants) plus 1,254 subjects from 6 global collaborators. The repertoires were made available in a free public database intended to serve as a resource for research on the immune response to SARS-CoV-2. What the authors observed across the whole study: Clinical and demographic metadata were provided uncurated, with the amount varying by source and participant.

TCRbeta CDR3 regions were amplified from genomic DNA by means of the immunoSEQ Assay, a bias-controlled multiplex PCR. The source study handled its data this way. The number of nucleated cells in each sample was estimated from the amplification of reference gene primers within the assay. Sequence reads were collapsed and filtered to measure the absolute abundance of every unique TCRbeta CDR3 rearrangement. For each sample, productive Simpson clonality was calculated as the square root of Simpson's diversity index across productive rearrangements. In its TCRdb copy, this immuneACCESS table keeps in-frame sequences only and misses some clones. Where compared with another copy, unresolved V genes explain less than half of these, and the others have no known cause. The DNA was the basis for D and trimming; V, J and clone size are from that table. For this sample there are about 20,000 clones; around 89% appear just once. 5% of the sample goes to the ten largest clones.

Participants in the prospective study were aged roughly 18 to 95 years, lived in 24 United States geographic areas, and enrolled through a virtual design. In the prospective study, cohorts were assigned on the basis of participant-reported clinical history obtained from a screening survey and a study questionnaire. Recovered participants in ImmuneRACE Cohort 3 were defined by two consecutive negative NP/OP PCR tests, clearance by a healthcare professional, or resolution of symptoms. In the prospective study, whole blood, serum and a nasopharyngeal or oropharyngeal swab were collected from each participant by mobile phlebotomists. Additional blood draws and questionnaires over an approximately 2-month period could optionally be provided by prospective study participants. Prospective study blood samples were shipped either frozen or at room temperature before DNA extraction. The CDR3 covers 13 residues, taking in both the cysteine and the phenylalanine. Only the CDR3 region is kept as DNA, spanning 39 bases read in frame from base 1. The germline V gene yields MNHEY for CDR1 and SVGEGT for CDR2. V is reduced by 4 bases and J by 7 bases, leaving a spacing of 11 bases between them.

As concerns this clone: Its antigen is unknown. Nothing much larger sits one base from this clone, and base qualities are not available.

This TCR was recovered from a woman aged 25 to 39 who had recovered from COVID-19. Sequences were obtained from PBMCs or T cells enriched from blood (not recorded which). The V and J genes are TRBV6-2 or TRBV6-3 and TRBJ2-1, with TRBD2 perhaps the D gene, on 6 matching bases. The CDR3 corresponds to CASSSRLENEQFF. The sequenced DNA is TGTGCCAGCAGTTCGCGACTAGAAAATGAGCAGTTCTTC.